A single sample gave rise to the 17 T cell receptor beta chains below, sequenced in a study of blood T cell repertoires in COVID-19. The table came from immunoSEQ multiplex PCR; TCRdb's copy has only in-frame clones and leaves some out. The profile covers 110,000 or so clones, with roughly 80% appearing a single time and roughly 2.7% taken by the ten largest. Sequenced sample: peripheral blood. The source is a man between 45 and 60 years old with acute or convalescent COVID-19.

The chain uses TRBV28 and TRBJ2-3; 11 positions agree with TRBD2. J gave up 3 bases and V 5 bases, and 7 bases lay outside the gene matches. Germline CDR1 and CDR2: MDHEN and SYDVKM. The CDR3 is 16 amino acids. CDR3 DNA sequence: TGTGCCAGCAGTCGACTTAGCGGGGGGGCGACAGATACGCAGTATTTT. As protein: CASSRLSGGATDTQYF. The full variable domain, its missing parts supplied by reference TRBV28 and TRBJ2-3, is DVKVTQSSRYLVKRTGEKVFLECVQDMDHENMFWYRQDPGLGLRLIYFSYDVKMKEKGDIPEGYSVSREKKERFSLILESASTNQTSMYLCASSRLSGGATDTQYFGPGTRLTVL.

The CDR3 here is CASSSTSVNIQYF. CDR3 bases: TGTGCCAGCAGTTCGACTAGCGTAAACATTCAGTACTTC. The chain uses TRBV12-3 or TRBV12-4 and TRBJ2-4; TRBD2 agrees at 8 bases. V dropped 4 bases and J dropped 6; count of bases not matched to a gene: 2. The CDR3 is 13 amino acids.

This clone was seen just once. The rearrangement joins TRBV19 to TRBJ1-5, with 8 nucleotides matching TRBD1. Trimming took 3 bases from V and 2 from J; bases not matched to a gene: 3. CDR3 length equals 15 residues. The germline V gene has CDR1 LNHDA and CDR2 SQIVND (reference sequence). DNA of the CDR3: TGTGCCAGTAGTATCCAGGGGGCAGGCAATCAGCCCCAGCATTTT. It translates to CASSIQGAGNQPQHF. The full variable domain, rest sourced from reference TRBV19 and TRBJ1-5, is DGGITQSPKYLFRKEGQNVTLSCEQNLNHDAMYWYRQDPGQGLRLIYYSQIVNDFQKGDIAEGYSVSREKKESFPLTVTSAQKNPTAFYLCASSIQGAGNQPQHFGDGTRLSIL.

The rearrangement uses TRBV12-3 or TRBV12-4 and TRBJ2-3; TRBD2 is a possible D gene (5 bases). The CDR3 runs to 11 residues. Trimming cost V 6 bases and J 12 bases, with 13 bases left between them. The CDR3 sequence: CASRLGTRQYF. As DNA, the CDR3 is TGTGCCAGCAGGCTAGGAACTAGACAGTATTTT.

V is TRBV4-1 and J is TRBJ2-3; unclear D gene. V was trimmed by 6 bases and J by 3 bases, leaving 13 bases between them. The length of the CDR3 is 14 residues. Germline lookup yields CDR1 MGHRA and CDR2 YSYEKL. CDR3 coding DNA: TGCGCCAGCAGTTCTTACAGACGAACAGATACGCAGTATTTT. Protein: CASSSYRRTDTQYF.

This chain uses TRBV9 with TRBJ2-1; 7 bases are shared with TRBD2. V dropped 5 bases and J dropped 4; count of bases not matched to a gene: 9. The CDR3 covers 15 residues. The germline CDR1 and CDR2 sequences are SGDLS and YYNGEE. CDR3 residues: CASSDTSGEYNEQFF. CDR3 coding DNA: TGTGCCAGCAGTGATACCAGCGGGGAGTACAATGAGCAGTTCTTC. Together with reference TRBV9 and TRBJ2-1, the CDR3 gives the full variable domain: DSGVTQTPKHLITATGQRVTLRCSPRSGDLSVYWYQQSLDQGLQFLIQYYNGEERAKGNILERFSAQQFPDLHSELNLSSLELGDSALYFCASSDTSGEYNEQFFGPGTRLTVL.

V usage is TRBV29-1 and J usage is TRBJ2-1; D is unresolved. The V end was cut by 4 bases, the J end by 0 bases, with 13 bases between. In germline, CDR1 is SQVTM, CDR2 ANQGSEA. CDR3 length: 15 residues. The CDR3 reads CSVGLRLSSYNEQFF. The DNA for the CDR3 is TGCAGCGTTGGTTTGCGCCTGAGCTCCTACAATGAGCAGTTCTTC.

V and J are TRBV13 and TRBJ1-1, with D possibly being TRBD1 (6 bases). V was trimmed by 0 bases and J by 3 bases, leaving 8 bases between them. From germline, CDR1 is PRHDT and CDR2 FYEKMQ (reference sequence). The CDR3 has 14 residues. DNA for the CDR3: TGTGCCAGCAGCTTAGGGGGGGGGCACACTGAAGCTTTCTTT. Translating gives CASSLGGGHTEAFF.

The chain couples TRBV30 to TRBJ2-5; tentatively, D is TRBD2 (6 bases). Germline loops: CDR1 GTSNPN, CDR2 SVGIG (reference sequence). This CDR3 has 13 amino acids. The V and J ends lost 6 bases and 5 bases respectively, with 16 bases between them. CDR3 coding DNA: TGTGCCTGTGGGGCGGGACGGCGCGAGACCCAGTACTTC. Translated: CACGAGRRETQYF.

The V gene is TRBV5-1, the J gene TRBJ2-1; D possibly corresponds to TRBD2 (6 bases). The length of the CDR3 is 17 residues. Trimming cost V 1 base and J 2 bases, with 16 bases left between them. From germline, CDR1 is SGHRS and CDR2 YFSETQ. CDR3 amino acids: CASSLRRLGGPYNEQFF. In nucleotides, the CDR3 is TGCGCCAGCAGCTTGAGGCGACTAGGAGGGCCCTACAATGAGCAGTTCTTC.

V is TRBV2 and J is TRBJ2-1; 7 bases map to TRBD2. The CDR3 spans 13 residues. CDR1 is SNHLY and CDR2 is FYNNEI in the germline V gene. The V gene end was trimmed by 3 bases and the J gene end by 7 bases; junction bases not matched to a gene: 3. The CDR3 sequence is CASSDWEGNEQFF. CDR3 sequence (DNA): TGTGCCAGCAGTGACTGGGAGGGAAATGAGCAGTTCTTC.

J is TRBJ1-1 and V is TRBV28; the match to TRBD1 covers 9 bases. The junction had 6 bases not matched to a gene; V was cut back by 5 bases and J by 11 bases. The germline V gene has CDR1 MDHEN and CDR2 SYDVKM. The CDR3 has 12 residues. The CDR3 loop reads CASSISTGGAFF. CDR3 bases: TGTGCCAGCAGTATCTCGACAGGGGGGGCTTTCTTT.

V is TRBV24-1 and J is TRBJ2-1, with D unresolved. Germline loops: CDR1 KGHDR, CDR2 SFDVKD. This CDR3 is built from 15 residues. Trimming removed 3 bases from V and 3 bases from J, with 11 bases in between. In nucleotides, the CDR3 is TGTGCCACCAGTGATCCCCGAAACAACTACAATGAGCAGTTCTTC. Its translation: CATSDPRNNYNEQFF.

The chain couples TRBV28 to TRBJ2-7, with 12 bases that match TRBD2. The junction had 16 bases not matched to a gene; V was cut back by 5 bases and J by 8 bases. The CDR3 has 17 residues. Germline-derived CDR1 and CDR2 are MDHEN and SYDVKM. The DNA of the CDR3 is TGTGCCAGCAGTCAGGGGGGGGCTAGCGGGAGGGCGGTAAAGCAGTACTTC. Its translation: CASSQGGASGRAVKQYF.

This chain joins TRBV2 and TRBJ2-1; unclear D gene. The germline V gene has CDR1 SNHLY and CDR2 FYNNEI. This CDR3 has 15 amino acids. Trimming pared 2 bases from V and 0 bases from J, leaving 8 bases between. CDR3 in amino acids: CASSEQAHSYNEQFF. The DNA for the CDR3 is TGTGCCAGCAGTGAACAGGCTCACTCCTACAATGAGCAGTTCTTC.

This clone was picked up one time. The chain couples TRBV30 to TRBJ1-1; no definite D call. Trimming pared 4 bases from V and 4 bases from J, leaving 10 bases between. The CDR3 has 12 amino acids. Germline CDR1 is GTSNPN and CDR2 is SVGIG (reference sequence). CDR3 bases: TGTGCCTGGAACCGGGTCGTCACTGAAGCTTTCTTT. Protein sequence: CAWNRVVTEAFF.

The gene calls are TRBV6-2 or TRBV6-3 and TRBJ2-1; 11 bases are shared with TRBD2. The germline V gene has CDR1 MNHEY and CDR2 SVGEGT. Trimming removed 5 bases from V and 6 bases from J; junction bases left unmatched: 6. The CDR3 sequence is 15 residues long. This CDR3 reads CASSVLAGATNEQFF. The DNA for the CDR3 is TGTGCCAGCAGTGTACTAGCGGGAGCAACCAATGAGCAGTTCTTC.